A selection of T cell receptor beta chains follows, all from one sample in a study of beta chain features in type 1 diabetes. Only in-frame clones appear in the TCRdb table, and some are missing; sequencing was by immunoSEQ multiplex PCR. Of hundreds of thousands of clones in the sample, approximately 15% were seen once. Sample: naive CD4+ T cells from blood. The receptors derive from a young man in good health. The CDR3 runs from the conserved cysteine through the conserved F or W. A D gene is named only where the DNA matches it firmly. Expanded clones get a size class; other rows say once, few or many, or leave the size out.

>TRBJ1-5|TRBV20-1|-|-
TGCAGTGCTGAGAGACGGGCGGACCAGCATTTT
CSAERRADQHF
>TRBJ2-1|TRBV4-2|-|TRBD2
TGTGCCAGCAGCCAAGCGGGACTAGTTCCGTACAATGAGCAGTTCTTC
CASSQAGLVPYNEQFF
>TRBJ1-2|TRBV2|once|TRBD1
TGTGCCAGCAGAAGACAGGGAGGCTATGGCTACACCTTC
CASRRQGGYGYTF
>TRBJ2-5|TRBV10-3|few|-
TGTGCCATCAGTGTGGGCGAGTACCAAGAGACCCAGTACTTC
CAISVGEYQETQYF
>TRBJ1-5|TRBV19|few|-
TGTGCCAGTAGTATAGTAAATCAGCCCCAGCATTTT
CASSIVNQPQHF
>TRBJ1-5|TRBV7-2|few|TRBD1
TGTGCCAGCAGCTTACAGGGGGCGATCAATCAGCCCCAGCATTTT
CASSLQGAINQPQHF
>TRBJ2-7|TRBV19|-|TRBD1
TGTGCCAGTAGTAAAGCCGGCACAGGGGATTACGAGCAGTACTTC
CASSKAGTGDYEQYF
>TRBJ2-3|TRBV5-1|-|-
TGCGCCAGCAGCTTGGGGGACCCCCGCACAGATACGCAGTATTTT
CASSLGDPRTDTQYF
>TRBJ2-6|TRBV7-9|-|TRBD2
TGTGCCAGCAGCTTAGTCGGGGGAGGGCCTTCTGGGGCCAACGTCCTGACTTTC
CASSLVGGGPSGANVLTF
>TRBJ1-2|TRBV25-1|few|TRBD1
TGTGCCAGCACCCCCCGGGGGACAGCTAACTATGGCTACACCTTC
CASTPRGTANYGYTF
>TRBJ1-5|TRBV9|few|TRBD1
TGTGCCAGCAGCTTGACAGGGACAGGGTATCAGCCCCAGCATTTT
CASSLTGTGYQPQHF
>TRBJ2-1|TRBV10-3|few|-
TGTGCCATCAGTGAGTTTGAGTACAGGGTATCTGAGCAGTTCTTC
CAISEFEYRVSEQFF
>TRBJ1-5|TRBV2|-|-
TGTGCCAGCGGCGATCAGCCCCAGCATTTT
CASGDQPQHF
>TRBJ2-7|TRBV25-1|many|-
TGTGCCAGCAGTAGGACACGCAGCTCCTACGAGCAGTACTTC
CASSRTRSSYEQYF
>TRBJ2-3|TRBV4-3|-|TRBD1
TGCGCCAGCAGCCAGCGTAGTTCCGGGACAGGGGCCACAGATACGCAGTATTTT
CASSQRSSGTGATDTQYF
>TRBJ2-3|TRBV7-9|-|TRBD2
TGTGCCAGCAGCTTAAGAGCGGGGAACACAGATACGCAGTATTTT
CASSLRAGNTDTQYF
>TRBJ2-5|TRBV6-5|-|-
TGTGCCAGCAGTTACTCCAGGATTGCAGAGACCCAGTACTTC
CASSYSRIAETQYF
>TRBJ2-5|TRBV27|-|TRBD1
TGTGCCAGCAGCCACCGAAGGGGCAGGGGGTTTTCGGAGACCCAGTACTTC
CASSHRRGRGFSETQYF
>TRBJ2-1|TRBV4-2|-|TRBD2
TGTGCCAGCAGCCCAAGGGAGGCTAGCGGCCCCTACAATGAGCAGTTCTTC
CASSPREASGPYNEQFF
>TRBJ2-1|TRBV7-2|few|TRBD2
TGTGCCAGCAGCTCGCGACTAGCGGGGGAGCAGTTCTTC
CASSSRLAGEQFF
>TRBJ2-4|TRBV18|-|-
TGTGCCAGCTCACAAGGGATTCCCAAAAACATTCAGTACTTC
CASSQGIPKNIQYF
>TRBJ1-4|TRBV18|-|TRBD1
TGTGCCAGCTCACCCGGGACAGGCGCAACTAATGAAAAACTGTTTTTT
CASSPGTGATNEKLFF
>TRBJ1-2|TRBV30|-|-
TGTGCCTGGAGACCAGTAGGGCGGGACACCAACTATGGCTACACCTTC
CAWRPVGRDTNYGYTF
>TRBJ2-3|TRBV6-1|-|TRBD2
TGTGCCAGCAGTGAAGTATGGGTCGGGAGGACAGATACGCAGTATTTT
CASSEVWVGRTDTQYF
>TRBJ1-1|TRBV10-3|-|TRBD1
TGTGCCACAGGGACAGGGAGTACTGAAGCTTTCTTT
CATGTGSTEAFF
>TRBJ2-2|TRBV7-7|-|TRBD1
TGTGCCAGCAGCCCCTCTGACGGACAGGGGCTGTTTTTT
CASSPSDGQGLFF
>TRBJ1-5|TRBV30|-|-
TGTGCCTGGAGTTTGGTCGGTCTATCCAATCAGCCCCAGCATTTT
CAWSLVGLSNQPQHF
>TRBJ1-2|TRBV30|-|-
TGTGCCTGGAGTGTACTGGACAGTAACTATGGCTACACCTTC
CAWSVLDSNYGYTF
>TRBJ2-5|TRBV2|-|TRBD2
TGTGCCAGCAAGCCCAGCCTAGCGGACCCATCGACCCAGTACTTC
CASKPSLADPSTQYF
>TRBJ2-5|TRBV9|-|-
TGTGCCAGCAGCCGCGGGGCGGAGACCCAGTACTTC
CASSRGAETQYF
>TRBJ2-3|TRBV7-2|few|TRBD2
TGTGCCAGCAGCTCCCGGACTAGCGGCACAGATACGCAGTATTTT
CASSSRTSGTDTQYF
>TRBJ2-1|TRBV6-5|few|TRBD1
TGTGCCAGCAGTACCGGGACAGCCTACAATGAGCAGTTCTTC
CASSTGTAYNEQFF
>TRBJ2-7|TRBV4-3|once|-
TGCGCCAGCAGCCAAGTCCCCCTCGCAGGTGAGCAGTACTTC
CASSQVPLAGEQYF
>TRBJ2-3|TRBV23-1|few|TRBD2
TGCGCCAGCAGTCGATACCGCAGCGGGGGGACCTCTAGCACAGATACGCAGTATTTT
CASSRYRSGGTSSTDTQYF
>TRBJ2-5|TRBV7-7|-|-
TGTGCTAGCAGCGGAGACCGCGAAGAGACCCAGTACTTC
CASSGDREETQYF
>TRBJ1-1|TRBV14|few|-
TGTGCCAGCAGGTCAACAGGGATGACTGAAGCTTTCTTT
CASRSTGMTEAFF
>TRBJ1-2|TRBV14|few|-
TGTGCCAGCAGGCCTTCGGCGGGGGGCTTCGGCTACACCTTC
CASRPSAGGFGYTF
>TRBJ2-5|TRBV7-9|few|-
TGTGCCAGCAGCTTGAACAGGGAGGTGACCCAGTACTTC
CASSLNREVTQYF
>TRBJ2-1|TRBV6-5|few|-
TGTGCCAGCAGTTACAATGGCGGGCCAACGCTCAATGAGCAGTTCTTC
CASSYNGGPTLNEQFF
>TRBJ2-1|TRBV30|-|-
TGTGCCTGGAGTCTGACGGCCAGGAGCTACAATGAGCAGTTCTTC
CAWSLTARSYNEQFF
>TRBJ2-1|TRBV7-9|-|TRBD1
TGTGCCAGCAGTATCCGACAGGGATCCTACAATGAGCAGTTCTTC
CASSIRQGSYNEQFF
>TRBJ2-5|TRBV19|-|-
TGTGCCAGTAGTCCGGGGACCTCCGAGGGCGAGACCCAGTACTTC
CASSPGTSEGETQYF
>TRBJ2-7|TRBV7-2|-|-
TGTGCCAGCAGCGCAAACCGAGACGGGGGCGAGCAGTACTTC
CASSANRDGGEQYF
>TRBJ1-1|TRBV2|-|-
TGTGCCAGCAGTGAAAGGGATGAAGCTTTCTTT
CASSERDEAFF
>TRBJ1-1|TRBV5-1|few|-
TGCGCCAGCAGCTTGAACTCCCCAAGAGTGAACACTGAAGCTTTCTTT
CASSLNSPRVNTEAFF
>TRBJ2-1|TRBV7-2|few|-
TGTGCCAGCAGCGGCAGACCGGGACGGATCTCTAGCTCCTACAATGAGCAGTTCTTC
CASSGRPGRISSSYNEQFF
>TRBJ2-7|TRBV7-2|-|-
TGTGCCAGCAGCTTAGAACGGGTCTCCTACGAGCAGTACTTC
CASSLERVSYEQYF
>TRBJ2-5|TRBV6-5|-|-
TGTGCCAGCAGTTACTCCGGACAGCAAGAGACCCAGTACTTC
CASSYSGQQETQYF
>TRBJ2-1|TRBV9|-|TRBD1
TGTGCCAGCAGCGTAGGGGGGACAGGGTACACCTACAATGAGCAGTTCTTC
CASSVGGTGYTYNEQFF